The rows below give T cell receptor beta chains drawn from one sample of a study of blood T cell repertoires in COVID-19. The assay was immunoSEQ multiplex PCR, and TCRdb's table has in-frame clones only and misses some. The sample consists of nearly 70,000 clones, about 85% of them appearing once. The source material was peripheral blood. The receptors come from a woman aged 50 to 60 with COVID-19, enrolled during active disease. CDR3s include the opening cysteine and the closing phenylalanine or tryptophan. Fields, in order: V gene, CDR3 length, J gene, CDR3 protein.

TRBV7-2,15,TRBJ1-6,CASSLAADYNSPLHF
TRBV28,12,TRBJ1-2,CASSWGGAGYTF
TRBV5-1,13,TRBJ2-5,CASSFSPKETQYF
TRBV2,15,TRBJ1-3,CASSASGTNRNTIYF
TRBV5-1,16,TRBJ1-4,CASSQGGQASREKLFF
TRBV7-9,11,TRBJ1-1,CASSLYTEAFF
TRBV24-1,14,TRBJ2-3,CATSDYRDRDTQYF
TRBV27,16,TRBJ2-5,CASSSRDRGGGETQYF
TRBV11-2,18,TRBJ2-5,CASSLRSSGRANGGTQYF
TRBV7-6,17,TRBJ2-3,CASSSPAQGLGHDTQYF
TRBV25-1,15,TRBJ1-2,CASSEGDRDLYGYTF
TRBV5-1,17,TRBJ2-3,CASSPGLAGEGADTQYF
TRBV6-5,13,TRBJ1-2,CASSYSTGGGYTF
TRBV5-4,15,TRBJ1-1,CASSLPQGSHTEAFF
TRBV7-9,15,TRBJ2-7,CASSRLGDASYEQYF
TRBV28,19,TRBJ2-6,CASSPTGTSGNSGANVLTF
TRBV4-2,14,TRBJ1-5,CASSRGGSDQPQHF
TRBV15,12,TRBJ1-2,CATSRAGGGYTF
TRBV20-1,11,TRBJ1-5,CSAAGNQPQHF
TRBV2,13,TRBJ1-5,CASKEQSNQPQHF
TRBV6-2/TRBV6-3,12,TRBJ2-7,CASSPQGYEQYF
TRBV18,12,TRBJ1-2,CASSPDSYGYTF
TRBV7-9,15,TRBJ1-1,CASSFGGSRVTEAFF
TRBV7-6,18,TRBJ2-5,CASSLKQGASSWQETQYF
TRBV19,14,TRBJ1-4,CASSANGRREKLFF
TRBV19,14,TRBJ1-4,CASTEGAFGEKLFF
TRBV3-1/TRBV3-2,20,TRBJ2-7,CASSQDDLGLFREYSYEQYF
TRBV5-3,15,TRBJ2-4,CARSRRLETKNIQYF
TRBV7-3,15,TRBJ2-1,CASSLRHTGDNEQFF
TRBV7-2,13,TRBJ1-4,CASSSFTGEKLFF
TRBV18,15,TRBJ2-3,CASSPRDRVTDTQYF
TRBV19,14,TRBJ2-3,CATRNSGGTDTQYF
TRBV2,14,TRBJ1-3,CASSYRGFGNTIYF
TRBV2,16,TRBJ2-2,CASSHPRLANTGELFF
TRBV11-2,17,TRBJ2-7,CASSLFVLAGSSYEQYF
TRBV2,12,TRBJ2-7,CASTWGHYEQYF
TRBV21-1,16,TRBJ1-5,CASIKHPGHFNQPQHF
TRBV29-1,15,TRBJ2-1,CSVIHSGRAFHEQFF
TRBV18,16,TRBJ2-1,CASSSLAGGPYNEQFF
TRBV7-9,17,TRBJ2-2,CASSSSHTNSYTGELFF
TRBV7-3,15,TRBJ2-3,CASSKSGGSTDTQYF
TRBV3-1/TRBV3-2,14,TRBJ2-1,CASSQGTVGNEQFF
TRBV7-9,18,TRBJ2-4,CASSFLAGGPLAKNIQYF
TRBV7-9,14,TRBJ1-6,CASSFGTDNSPLHF
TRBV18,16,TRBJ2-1,CASSPPDRGTYNEQFF
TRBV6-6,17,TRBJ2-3,CASSLNPSSGAPDTQYF
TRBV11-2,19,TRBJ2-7,CASSAPGLAGSHGSYEQYF
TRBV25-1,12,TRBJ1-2,CAVDRDGYGYTF
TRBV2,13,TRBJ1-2,CASSALGRRGYTF
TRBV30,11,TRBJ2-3,CAWSFTGEQYF
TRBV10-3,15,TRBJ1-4,CAISKNTGGGEKLFF
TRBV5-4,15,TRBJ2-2,CASSQGLSNTGELFF
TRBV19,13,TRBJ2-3,CASSSRQGDTQYF
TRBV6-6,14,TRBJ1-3,CASSLISSGNTIYF